These 12 T cell receptor beta chains originate from one sample sequenced in a study of T-cell memory formation after mild COVID-19 (dated by TCRdb to 2020 to 2022). Library construction relied on 5' RACE. This sample was sequenced with an Illumina NovaSeq 6000. The public reads were quality trimmed at Q25 with fastp and then assembled into clones with MiXCR by TCRdb, keeping productive beta chains. Each entry is one CDR3 protein sequence, shown with its most common DNA and genes. The sample table records 250,000 to 300,000 distinct CDR3 sequences; under 20% of these occur just once. In total, the top ten clones hold about 23% of the sample. Source material: PBMCs or a T cell subset sorted from them (not recorded which). The origin of the receptors is a man aged 18 to 29 who had mild COVID-19 (a few samples of this study predate the infection). The sample titles of this study are shuffled in the database, so cell type and time point are left out; the donor was told from shared clones.

The DNA for the CDR3 is TGCAGCGTTGCGGGGGACAGGACGGTCTATGGCTACACCTTC. This codes for CSVAGDRTVYGYTF. The chain combines TRBV29-1 with TRBJ1-2; 8 bases agree with TRBD1. The CDR3 totals 14 residues. Germline assignment: CDR1 SQVTM and CDR2 ANQGSEA. V was clipped by 4 bases and J by 4 bases; unmatched bases: 8.

The gene calls are TRBV10-3 and TRBJ1-5; possibly TRBD1 for D (6 bases). Germline V gene lookup returns CDR1 ENHRY and CDR2 SYGVKD. V lost 8 bases to trimming and J lost 4 bases, with 15 bases between them. The CDR3 runs 14 residues. The CDR3 DNA follows: TGTGCCATCTCGCAACCGGGGGCAAATCAGCCCCAGCATTTT. It yields the protein CAISQPGANQPQHF.

V usage is TRBV4-1 and J usage is TRBJ2-7, with D perhaps matching TRBD1 or TRBD2 (6 bases each). The CDR3 has 16 residues. Trimming shortened V by 0 bases and J by 2 bases, and 14 bases separated the two germline ends. Germline CDR1 and CDR2: MGHRA and YSYEKL. The CDR3 protein is CASSQEARGGTYEQYF. CDR3 bases: TGCGCCAGCAGCCAAGAGGCCAGGGGAGGCACCTACGAGCAGTACTTC.

The V gene is TRBV6-6, the J gene TRBJ2-5; D possibly matches TRBD1 or TRBD2 (5 bases each). The CDR3 extends over 14 amino acids. Germline CDR1 is MNHNY and CDR2 is SVGAGI (reference sequence). The V end was cut by 2 bases, the J end by 4 bases, with 11 bases between. Here the CDR3 DNA reads TGTGCCAGCAGTTACCGCAGGGACCGAGAGACCCAGTACTTC. Translation: CASSYRRDRETQYF.

Only a few counts were recorded for this clonotype. This sequence joins TRBV9 and TRBJ1-2; weak D call: TRBD1 (6 bases). CDR3 length: 13 amino acids. CDR1 and CDR2 (germline): SGDLS, YYNGEE. Trimming removed 0 bases from V and 8 bases from J, with 11 bases in between. CDR3 sequence reads: CASSVGAGDGYTF. CDR3 bases: TGTGCCAGCAGCGTAGGGGCAGGGGACGGCTACACCTTC.

This chain uses TRBV27 with TRBJ1-1; D is unresolved. V was cut by 3 bases and J by 4 bases, with 18 bases left in between. Germline assignment: CDR1 MNHEY and CDR2 SMNVEV (reference sequence). This CDR3 has 16 residues. CDR3 nucleotides: TGTGCCAGCAGTTTGGGGAGTCCGGCCTGGGCCACTGAAGCTTTCTTT. Translated, it gives CASSLGSPAWATEAFF.

A few counts support this clonotype. J is TRBJ1-1 and V is TRBV7-9; D uncertain. V was trimmed by 4 bases and J by 4 bases, leaving 19 bases between them. The CDR3 consists of 16 residues. CDR1 and CDR2 from the germline V gene are SEHNR and FQNEAQ (reference sequence). CDR3 region: CASSSPTMEGSTEAFF. CDR3 DNA sequence: TGTGCCAGCAGCTCACCGACAATGGAGGGATCCACTGAAGCTTTCTTT.

This chain links TRBV24-1 with TRBJ1-1, with a tentative D call TRBD1 (5 bases). CDR1 KGHDR and CDR2 SFDVKD come from the germline V gene. The germline V and J ends were trimmed by 7 bases and 5 bases, with 13 bases remaining between them. The CDR3 contains 13 residues. CDR3 sequence (DNA): TGTGCCACCAGAGTTAGTGGGGGGACTGAAGCTTTCTTT. Protein: CATRVSGGTEAFF.

A few counts support this clonotype. The chain recombines TRBV4-2 with TRBJ2-5; D call uncertain. Trimming took off 1 base at V and 3 bases at J, with 12 bases between the two ends. The CDR3 is 15 residues long. CDR1 and CDR2 (germline): LGHNA, YNFKEQ. The CDR3, as DNA: TGTGCCAGCAGCCAAGGGGTATTAAATGAAGAGACCCAGTACTTC. This sequence encodes CASSQGVLNEETQYF.

The CDR3 is CASSSSEGAHEQFF. CDR3 DNA sequence: TGTGCCAGCAGTTCGAGTGAGGGGGCCCATGAGCAGTTCTTC. The gene calls are TRBV12-3 or TRBV12-4 and TRBJ2-1; TRBD1 aligns across 7 bases. This CDR3 has 14 residues. V was pared by 4 bases and J by 8 bases, with 8 bases of the junction left unmatched.

In DNA form, the CDR3 reads TGTGCCAGCCAAGGGACTAGCGGATTTCAAGAGACCCAGTACTTC. Its protein is CASQGTSGFQETQYF. This rearrangement joins TRBV2 to TRBJ2-5; the match to TRBD2 covers 11 bases. Trimming removed 8 bases from V and 2 bases from J; junction bases left unmatched: 7. The CDR3 spans 15 residues. Germline values: CDR1 SNHLY, CDR2 FYNNEI.

In this sample, this clonotype turned up a few times. The J gene is TRBJ2-5, the V gene TRBV5-1; 7 bases are shared with TRBD2. Germline V gene sequence: CDR1 SGHRS, CDR2 YFSETQ. This CDR3 is 17 amino acids long. V was clipped by 1 base and J by 2 bases; unmatched bases: 11. CDR3 in DNA: TGCGCCAGCAGCTTGCCCCTTGGACTAGAAAATCAAGAGACCCAGTACTTC. Translated: CASSLPLGLENQETQYF.